These 18 T cell receptor beta chains came from one sample sequenced in a study of shared clonotypes between healthy human individuals. Sequencing was performed with immunoSEQ multiplex PCR; in TCRdb, only in-frame clones are kept and a portion is missing. Of 1.4 million or so clones detected, 98% appear once; the ten largest clones hold about 0.4%. Sequenced: naive CD4+ T cells sorted from blood. Sample subset: CD45RA+ positively selected. Receptors were obtained from a man aged 25 to 40 in good health.

The chain combines TRBV19 with TRBJ1-2; D gene ambiguous. V gave up 1 base and J gave up 0 bases, with 12 bases separating them. Germline CDR1 LNHDA, CDR2 SQIVND (reference sequence). CDR3 size: 16 residues. CDR3 residues: CASSIATGAANYGYTF. In DNA form, the CDR3 reads TGTGCCAGTAGTATAGCCACCGGTGCAGCTAACTATGGCTACACCTTC.

The chain couples TRBV5-4 to TRBJ2-3; the match to TRBD1 covers 8 bases. Germline CDR1 is SGHNT and CDR2 is YYREEE (reference sequence). The CDR3 extends over 14 amino acids. The V and J ends lost 9 bases and 1 base, in that order; junction bases with no gene match: 7. The CDR3 nucleotides read TGTGCCACCAAGGACAGGGCGGGCACAGATACGCAGTATTTT. Protein product: CATKDRAGTDTQYF.

The V gene is TRBV6-6, the J gene TRBJ2-2; D not resolved. The CDR3 loop spans 15 amino acids. The V end was cut by 0 bases, the J end by 2 bases, with 7 bases between. CDR1 MNHNY and CDR2 SVGAGI come from the germline V gene (reference sequence). CDR3 region: CASSYSAENTGELFF. CDR3 DNA sequence: TGTGCCAGCAGTTACTCGGCGGAAAACACCGGGGAGCTGTTTTTT.

The CDR3 DNA follows: TGTGCCAGCAGTTCGGCAGGGAGCAATCAGCCCCAGCATTTT. This sequence encodes CASSSAGSNQPQHF. The V gene is TRBV25-1, the J gene TRBJ1-5, with D possibly being TRBD1 (5 bases). CDR3 length: 14 residues. Per the germline V gene, CDR1 is MGHDK and CDR2 is SYGVNS. V lost 5 bases and J 1 base, leaving 9 bases between the germline ends.

The V gene is TRBV15, the J gene TRBJ2-1, with 8 nucleotides matching TRBD1. The germline V gene encodes CDR1 LNHNV and CDR2 YYDKDF (reference sequence). Trimming removed 2 bases from V and 0 bases from J; junction bases left unmatched: 6. The length of the CDR3 is 17 residues. This chain's CDR3 is CATSRSPGGASYNEQFF. The CDR3 bases are TGTGCCACCAGCAGATCGCCAGGGGGCGCCTCCTACAATGAGCAGTTCTTC. Full variable domain (remainder filled in from reference TRBV15 and TRBJ2-1): DAMVIQNPRYQVTQFGKPVTLSCSQTLNHNVMYWYQQKSSQAPKLLFHYYDKDFNNEADTPDNFQSRRPNTSFCFLDIRSPGLGDTAMYLCATSRSPGGASYNEQFFGPGTRLTVL.

This clone has just one count. The chain uses TRBV2 and TRBJ2-7; D ambiguous. The CDR3 runs to 10 residues. Germline V gene data show CDR1 as SNHLY and CDR2 as FYNNEI. V was pared by 8 bases and J by 2 bases, with 4 bases between. In DNA form, the CDR3 reads TGTGCCAGCCAAGCCTACGAGCAGTACTTC. It codes for CASQAYEQYF.

This chain connects TRBV28 to TRBJ2-7; D call uncertain. This CDR3 contains 13 residues. The V gene lost 7 bases and the J gene lost 2 bases, with 12 bases spanning the gap. CDR1 is MDHEN, CDR2 SYDVKM, per germline. The CDR3 spells CASKDMVTYEQYF. The CDR3 bases are TGTGCCAGCAAAGACATGGTAACCTACGAGCAGTACTTC.

V is TRBV9 and J is TRBJ2-1; D perhaps matches TRBD1 (5 bases). Trimming pared 4 bases from V and 5 bases from J, leaving 13 bases between. Germline V CDR1 and CDR2: SGDLS, YYNGEE. The CDR3 length is 14 residues. The CDR3: CASSPLGANNEQFF. Written as DNA, the CDR3 is TGTGCCAGCAGCCCTCTTGGGGCCAACAATGAGCAGTTCTTC.

This chain uses TRBV5-1 with TRBJ2-1; maybe TRBD2 (5 bases). This CDR3 region has 16 residues. Germline values: CDR1 SGHRS, CDR2 YFSETQ. The V gene lost 1 base and the J gene lost 5 bases, with 16 bases spanning the gap. CDR3: CASSLTPGIKHNEQFF. DNA for the CDR3: TGCGCCAGCAGCTTGACCCCCGGGATCAAACACAATGAGCAGTTCTTC.

This chain links TRBV2 with TRBJ2-1; D possibly corresponds to TRBD2 (5 bases). This CDR3 region has 14 residues. The germline CDR1 and CDR2 sequences are SNHLY and FYNNEI. The germline V and J ends were trimmed by 8 bases and 8 bases, with 19 bases remaining between them. For the CDR3, the DNA is TGTGCCAGCGCCAGGACTGGACTCCAGGATGAGCAGTTCTTC. This sequence encodes CASARTGLQDEQFF. Together with reference TRBV2 and TRBJ2-1, the CDR3 gives the full variable domain: EPEVTQTPSHQVTQMGQEVILRCVPISNHLYFYWYRQILGQKVEFLVSFYNNEISEKSEIFDDQFSVERPDGSNFTLKIRSTKLEDSAMYFCASARTGLQDEQFFGPGTRLTVL.

This clone was picked up one time. In the same sample, other DNA sequences code for this CDR3. J is TRBJ1-5 and V is TRBV30; perhaps TRBD1 as D (6 bases). Germline values: CDR1 GTSNPN, CDR2 SVGIG (reference sequence). There are 13 residues in the CDR3. V was shortened by 3 bases and J by 5 bases, with 11 bases between the two germline ends. CDR3 amino acids: CAWRGGGDQPQHF. Here the CDR3 DNA reads TGTGCCTGGAGAGGGGGAGGGGATCAGCCCCAGCATTTT.

The chain joins TRBV29-1 to TRBJ1-3, with no clear D. This CDR3 is 11 amino acids long. CDR1 and CDR2 (germline): SQVTM, ANQGSEA. Trimming removed 6 bases at V and 4 bases at J, with 7 bases between. The CDR3 spells CSVRKGNTIYF. The CDR3 DNA follows: TGCAGCGTGCGTAAGGGAAACACCATATATTTT.

About this clone: Other DNA sequences in the same sample also yield this CDR3. The genes are TRBV9 and TRBJ2-5; perhaps TRBD2 as D (6 bases). The CDR3 is made up of 14 amino acids. Germline CDR1 and CDR2: SGDLS and YYNGEE. Deletions cut 0 bases from V and 4 bases from J, with 10 bases between. Written as DNA, the CDR3 is TGTGCCAGCAGCGTAGATCCAGCGGGAGAGACCCAGTACTTC. Translating it yields CASSVDPAGETQYF.

This clone was seen only once. The rearrangement joins TRBV5-5 to TRBJ1-4; D is possibly TRBD1 (5 bases). The CDR3 runs to 15 residues. CDR1 and CDR2 from the germline V gene are SGHKS and YYEKEE (reference sequence). V was cut by 4 bases and J by 7 bases, with 17 bases left in between. This chain's CDR3 is CASSIMQGASEKLFF. The CDR3 DNA sequence: TGTGCCAGCAGCATAATGCAGGGTGCGAGTGAAAAACTGTTTTTT.

A single count supports this clone. The CDR3 loop reads CASSTRGNQPQHF. In DNA form, the CDR3 reads TGTGCCAGCTCAACTCGGGGCAATCAGCCCCAGCATTTT. The chain joins TRBV18 to TRBJ1-5, with unresolved D. Germline lookup yields CDR1 KGHSH and CDR2 LQKENI. Trimming pared 5 bases from V and 2 bases from J, leaving 7 bases between. The CDR3 sequence is 13 residues long.

The J gene is TRBJ1-2, the V gene TRBV5-1; 9 bases match TRBD1. Germline V gene lookup returns CDR1 SGHRS and CDR2 YFSETQ. Unmatched junction bases numbered 9, after V lost 4 bases and J lost 5 bases. The CDR3 runs 15 residues. The CDR3 bases are TGCGCCAGCAGCCCGGAGACAGGGGGGGATTATGGCTACACCTTC. Translated, it gives CASSPETGGDYGYTF.

This sequence joins TRBV18 and TRBJ2-5; D unresolved. V shed 6 bases and J shed 7 bases, with 24 bases lying between them. This CDR3 spans 16 amino acids. Germline V gene data show CDR1 as KGHSH and CDR2 as LQKENI. The CDR3 region has the DNA TGTGCCAGCTCCCGCGTCCAGACGGCGGAGTCAGCGACCCAGTACTTC. Protein product: CASSRVQTAESATQYF.

V gene TRBV9 combines with J gene TRBJ1-2; TRBD1 matches 10 bases. From germline, CDR1 is SGDLS and CDR2 YYNGEE. CDR3 size: 19 residues. The V and J ends lost 4 bases and 0 bases, in that order; junction bases with no gene match: 15. CDR3 sequence (DNA): TGTGCCAGCAGCCCCCACTTGCGGGACAGGGGACTACCTAACTATGGCTACACCTTC. Encoded protein: CASSPHLRDRGLPNYGYTF.